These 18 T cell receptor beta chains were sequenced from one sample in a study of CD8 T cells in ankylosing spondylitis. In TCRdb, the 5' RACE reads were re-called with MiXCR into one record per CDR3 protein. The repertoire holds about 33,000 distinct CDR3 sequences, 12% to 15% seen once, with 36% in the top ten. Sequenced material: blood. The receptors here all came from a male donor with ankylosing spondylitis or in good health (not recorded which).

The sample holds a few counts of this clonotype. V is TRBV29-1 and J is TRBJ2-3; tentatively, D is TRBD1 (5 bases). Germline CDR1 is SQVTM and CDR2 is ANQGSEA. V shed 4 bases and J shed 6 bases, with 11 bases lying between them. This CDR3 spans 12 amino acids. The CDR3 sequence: CSVGGPLDTQYF. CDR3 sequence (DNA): TGCAGCGTTGGGGGCCCTCTGGATACGCAGTATTTT.

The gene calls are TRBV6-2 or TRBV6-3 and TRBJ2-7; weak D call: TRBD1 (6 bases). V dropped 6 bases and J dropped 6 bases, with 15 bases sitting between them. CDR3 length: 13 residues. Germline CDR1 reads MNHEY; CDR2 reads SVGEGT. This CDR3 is CASSDRYAGEQYF. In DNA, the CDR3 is TGTGCCAGCAGCGACAGGTATGCCGGCGAGCAGTACTTC.

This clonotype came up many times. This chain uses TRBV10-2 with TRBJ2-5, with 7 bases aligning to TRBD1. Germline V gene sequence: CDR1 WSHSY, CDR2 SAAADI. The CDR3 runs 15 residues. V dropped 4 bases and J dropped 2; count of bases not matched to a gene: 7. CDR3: CASSGGQRLQETQYF. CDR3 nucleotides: TGCGCCAGCAGTGGGGGACAGCGATTACAAGAGACCCAGTACTTC.

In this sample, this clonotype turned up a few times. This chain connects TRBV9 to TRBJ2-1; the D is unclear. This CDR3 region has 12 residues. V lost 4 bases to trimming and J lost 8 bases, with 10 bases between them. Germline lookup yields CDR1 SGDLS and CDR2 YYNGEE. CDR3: CASSPSSYEQFF. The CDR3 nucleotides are TGTGCCAGCAGCCCCTCGAGCTATGAGCAGTTCTTC.

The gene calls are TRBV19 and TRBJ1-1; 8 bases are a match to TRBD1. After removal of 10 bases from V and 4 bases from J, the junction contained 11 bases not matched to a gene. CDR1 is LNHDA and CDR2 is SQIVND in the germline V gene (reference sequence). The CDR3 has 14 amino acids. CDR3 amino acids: CATSTGQGATEAFF. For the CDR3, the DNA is TGTGCCACCTCGACGGGGCAGGGGGCCACTGAAGCTTTCTTT. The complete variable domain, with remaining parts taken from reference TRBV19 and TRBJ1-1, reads DGGITQSPKYLFRKEGQNVTLSCEQNLNHDAMYWYRQDPGQGLRLIYYSQIVNDFQKGDIAEGYSVSREKKESFPLTVTSAQKNPTAFYLCATSTGQGATEAFFGQGTRLTVV.

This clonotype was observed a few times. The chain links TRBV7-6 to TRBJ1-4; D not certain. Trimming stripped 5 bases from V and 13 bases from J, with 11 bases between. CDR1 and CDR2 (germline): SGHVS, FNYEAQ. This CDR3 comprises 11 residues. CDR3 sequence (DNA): TGTGCCAGCAGCGGAGGCGGCATACTGTTTTTT. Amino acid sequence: CASSGGGILFF.

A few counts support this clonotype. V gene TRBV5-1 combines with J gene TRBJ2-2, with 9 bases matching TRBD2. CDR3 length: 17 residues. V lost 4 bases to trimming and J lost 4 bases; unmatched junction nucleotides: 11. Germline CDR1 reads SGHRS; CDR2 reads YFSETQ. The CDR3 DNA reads TGCGCCAGCAGCGCCCCTCGAGCGGGAGGTAGCACCGGGGAGCTGTTTTTT. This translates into CASSAPRAGGSTGELFF.

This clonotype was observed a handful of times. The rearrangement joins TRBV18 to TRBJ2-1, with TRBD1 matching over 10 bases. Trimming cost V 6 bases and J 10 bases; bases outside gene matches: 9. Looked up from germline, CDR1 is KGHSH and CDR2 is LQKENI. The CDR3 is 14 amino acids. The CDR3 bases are TGTGCCAGCTCCCCTAGGGGACAGGGGTTCGAGCAGTTCTTC. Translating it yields CASSPRGQGFEQFF. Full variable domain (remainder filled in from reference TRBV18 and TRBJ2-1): NAGVMQNPRHLVRRRGQEARLRCSPMKGHSHVYWYRQLPEEGLKFMVYLQKENIIDESGMPKERFSAEFPKEGPSILRIQQVVRGDSAAYFCASSPRGQGFEQFFGPGTRLTVL.

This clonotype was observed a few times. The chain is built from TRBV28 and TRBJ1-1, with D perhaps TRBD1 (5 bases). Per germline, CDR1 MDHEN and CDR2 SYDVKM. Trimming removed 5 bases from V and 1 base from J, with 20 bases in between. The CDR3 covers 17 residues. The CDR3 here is CASSPTGWGLANTEAFF. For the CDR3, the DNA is TGTGCCAGCAGTCCTACTGGGTGGGGGTTGGCGAACACTGAAGCTTTCTTT.

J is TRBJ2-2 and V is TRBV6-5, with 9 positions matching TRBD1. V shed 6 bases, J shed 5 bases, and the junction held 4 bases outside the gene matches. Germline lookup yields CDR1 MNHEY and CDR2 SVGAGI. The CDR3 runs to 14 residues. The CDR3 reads CASRTGTGTGELFF. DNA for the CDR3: TGTGCCAGCAGGACCGGGACAGGGACCGGGGAGCTGTTTTTT.

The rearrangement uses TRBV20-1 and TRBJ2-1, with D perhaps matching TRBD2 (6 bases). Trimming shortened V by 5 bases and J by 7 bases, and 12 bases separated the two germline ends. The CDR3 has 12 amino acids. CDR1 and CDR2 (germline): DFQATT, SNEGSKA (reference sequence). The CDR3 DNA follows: TGCAGTGCTGAGGGACTTCTAAATGAGCAGTTCTTC. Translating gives CSAEGLLNEQFF.

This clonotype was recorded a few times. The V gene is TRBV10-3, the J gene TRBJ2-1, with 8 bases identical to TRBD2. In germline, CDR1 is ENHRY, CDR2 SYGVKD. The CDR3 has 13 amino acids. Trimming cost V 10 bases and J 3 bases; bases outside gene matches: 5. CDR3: CASSGGGYNEQFF. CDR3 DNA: TGTGCCAGCTCCGGGGGGGGCTACAATGAGCAGTTCTTC.

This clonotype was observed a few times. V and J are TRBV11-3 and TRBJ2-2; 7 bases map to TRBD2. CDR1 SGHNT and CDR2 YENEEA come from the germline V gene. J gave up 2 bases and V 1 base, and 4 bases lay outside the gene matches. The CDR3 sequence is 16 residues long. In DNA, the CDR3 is TGTGCCAGCAGCTTAGTTCCAGCGGGAAACACCGGGGAGCTGTTTTTT. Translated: CASSLVPAGNTGELFF.

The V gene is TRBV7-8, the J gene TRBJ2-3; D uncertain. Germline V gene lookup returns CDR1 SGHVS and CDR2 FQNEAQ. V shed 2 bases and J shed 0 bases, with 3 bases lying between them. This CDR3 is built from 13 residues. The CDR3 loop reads CASSLYSTDTQYF. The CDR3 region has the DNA TGTGCCAGCAGCTTATATAGCACAGATACGCAGTATTTT.

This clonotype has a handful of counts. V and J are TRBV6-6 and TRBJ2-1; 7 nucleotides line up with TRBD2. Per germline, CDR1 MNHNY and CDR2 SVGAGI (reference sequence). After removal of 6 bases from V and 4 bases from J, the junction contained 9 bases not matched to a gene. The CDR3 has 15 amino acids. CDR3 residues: CASSPVGGSYNEQFF. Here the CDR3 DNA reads TGTGCCAGCAGCCCAGTGGGGGGGTCGTACAATGAGCAGTTCTTC.

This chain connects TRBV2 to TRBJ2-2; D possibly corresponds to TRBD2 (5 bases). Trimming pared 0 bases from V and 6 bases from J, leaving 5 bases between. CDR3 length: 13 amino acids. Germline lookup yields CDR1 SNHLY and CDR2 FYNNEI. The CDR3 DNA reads TGTGCCAGCAGTGAAGCCGGGGCCGGGGAGCTGTTTTTT. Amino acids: CASSEAGAGELFF.

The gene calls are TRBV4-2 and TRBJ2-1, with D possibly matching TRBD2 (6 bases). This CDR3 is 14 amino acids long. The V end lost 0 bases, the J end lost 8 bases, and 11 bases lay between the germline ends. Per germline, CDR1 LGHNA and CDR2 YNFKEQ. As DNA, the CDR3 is TGTGCCAGCAGCCAAGATCGATCTAGCGATGAGCAGTTCTTC. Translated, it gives CASSQDRSSDEQFF.

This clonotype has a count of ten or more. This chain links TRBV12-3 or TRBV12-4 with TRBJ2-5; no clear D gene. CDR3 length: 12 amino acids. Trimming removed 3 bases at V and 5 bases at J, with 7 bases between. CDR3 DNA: TGTGCCAGCAGTTTTATCCGGGAGACCCAGTACTTC. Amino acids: CASSFIRETQYF.